This T cell receptor (beta chain) was recovered during a study of follicular helper T cells after annual influenza vaccination. TCRdb's table, derived via immunoSEQ multiplex PCR, lists solely in-frame clones and lacks some. The sample contains 9,500 to 15,000 clones, 60% to 80% of which appear only once. The CDR3 is made up of 13 amino acids. Trimming left V 1 base short and J 6 bases short, with 10 bases between. The V gene's germline CDR1 is KGHSY and CDR2 FQNENV. Specified time point: 2015-2016 season, pre-vaccination. ICOS+CD38+ and ICOS-CD38- fractions were sorted from non-naive CD4+CXCR5+PD-1+ cells. General observations from the study: Change in circulating plasmablasts correlated with ICOS+CD38+ cTfh clonality change.

Worth noting for this clone: Its antigen is not identified.

The chain carries TRBV16 and TRBJ2-7; TRBD1 might be the D (5 bases). Specimen: CXCR5+ CD38- circulating T follicular helper cells from blood, collected on the day of influenza vaccination. Subset defined: circulating Tfh, non-naive CD4+CXCR5+PD-1+ (ICOS+CD38+ or ICOS-CD38-). The receptor comes from an adult who received the influenza vaccine. The CDR3 sequence: CASSQFGQGEQYF. The CDR3 DNA is TGTGCCAGCAGCCAATTCGGCCAGGGCGAGCAGTACTTC. The full variable domain, with the rest looked up from reference TRBV16 and TRBJ2-7, is GEEVAQTPKHLVRGEGQKAKLYCAPIKGHSYVFWYQQVLKNEFKFLISFQNENVFDETGMPKERFSAKCLPNSPCSLEIQATKLEDSAVYFCASSQFGQGEQYFGPGTRLTVT.